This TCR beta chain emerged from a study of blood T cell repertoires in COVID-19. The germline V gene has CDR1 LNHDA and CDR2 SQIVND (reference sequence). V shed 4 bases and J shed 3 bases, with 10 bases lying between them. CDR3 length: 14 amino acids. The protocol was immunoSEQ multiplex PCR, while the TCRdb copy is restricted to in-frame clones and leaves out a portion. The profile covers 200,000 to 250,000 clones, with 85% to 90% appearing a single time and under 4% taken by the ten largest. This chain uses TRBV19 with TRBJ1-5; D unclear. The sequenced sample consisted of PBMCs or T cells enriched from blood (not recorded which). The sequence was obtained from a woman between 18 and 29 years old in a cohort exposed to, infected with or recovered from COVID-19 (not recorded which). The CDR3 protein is CASSKYEYNQPQHF. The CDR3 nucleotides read TGTGCCAGTAGTAAGTATGAGTACAATCAGCCCCAGCATTTT.